A selection of T cell receptor beta chains follows, all from one sample in a study of CD4+ T cells in melanoma. Here immunoSEQ multiplex PCR was the method, and the copy in TCRdb shows in-frame clones only, minus some. This table holds about 55,000 clones, more than 60% found once. Material for sequencing was tumor tissue. These receptor sequences come from a human donor with melanoma. CDR3s include the opening cysteine and the closing phenylalanine or tryptophan. Each record gives: D gene, V gene, J gene, clone size, CDR3 DNA, CDR3 protein. The D gene is left open where the match is weak. The size entry is marked missing in some rows and otherwise reads once, few, many or a size class.

TRBD2	TRBV2	TRBJ2-2	once	TGTGCCAGCAGCCTGTACCAGCGGGGGGCATCCGGGGAGCTGTTTTTT	CASSLYQRGASGELFF
NA	TRBV5-6	TRBJ1-2	NA	TGTGCCAGCAGCTTGGGGGGGGCGCGTGGCTACACCTTC	CASSLGGARGYTF
TRBD1	TRBV5-1	TRBJ2-7	NA	TGCGCCAGCAGCTTGGAGGCAGGGGGTTATTTCGAGCAGTACTTC	CASSLEAGGYFEQYF
NA	TRBV27	TRBJ1-3	NA	TGTGCCAGCAGCCCCGGGGGCAGCTCTGGAAACACCATATATTTT	CASSPGGSSGNTIYF
NA	TRBV2	TRBJ1-2	NA	TGTGCCAGCAGAGGACAGAGTGACTATGGCTACACCTTC	CASRGQSDYGYTF
NA	TRBV4-1	TRBJ2-2	once	TGCGCCAGCAGTCAATTGGGCTACGGGGAGCTGTTTTTT	CASSQLGYGELFF
NA	TRBV7-9	TRBJ2-3	NA	TGTGCCAGCAGCTTACTAGCTCCAGATAGCACAGATACGCAGTATTTT	CASSLLAPDSTDTQYF
NA	TRBV9	TRBJ1-2	NA	TGTGCCAGCAGCGTAGAGGGTAACTATGGCTACACCTTC	CASSVEGNYGYTF
TRBD1	TRBV5-1	TRBJ2-7	NA	TGCGCCAGCAGCTTGTGGACAGGACCCTCCTACGAGCAGTACTTC	CASSLWTGPSYEQYF
NA	TRBV30	TRBJ1-1	NA	TGTGCCTGGCTACAGGGAGACACTGAAGCTTTCTTT	CAWLQGDTEAFF
NA	TRBV5-8	TRBJ2-7	NA	TGTGCCAGCAGCCAGGGTAACGATTACGAGCAGTACTTC	CASSQGNDYEQYF